This T cell receptor (beta chain) was sequenced during a study of T-cell memory formation after mild COVID-19. Germline assignment: CDR1 SGHTA and CDR2 FQGNSA. This CDR3 is 11 amino acids long. V gave up 6 bases and J gave up 3 bases, with 3 bases separating them. This clonotype was observed many times. Its antigen is still unknown. Using its own MiXCR run on the 5' RACE reads, TCRdb lists one record per CDR3 protein. The sample comprises around 300,000 distinct CDR3 sequences, roughly an eighth of which are singletons, and about 21% rests with the top ten. Study results and limitations: Balance between CD4 and CD8 was seen in clones contracting day 15 to 85, and a CD4+ lean was seen in later expanders.

This receptor was taken from a man aged 18-30 years who had mild COVID-19 (a few samples of this study predate the infection). Cell type and time point are not known. Material for sequencing was PBMCs or a T cell subset sorted from them (not recorded which). This chain links TRBV7-2 with TRBJ2-1; D unclear. CDR3 nucleotides: TGTGCCAGCAGTGACTACAATGAGCAGTTCTTC. It codes for CASSDYNEQFF.